The source of this TCR beta chain is a study of T cells in Graves' hyperthyroidism and ophthalmopathy. Study-wide points: In validation, the model predicted ophthalmopathy. These predictions came a median about 6.5 months before onset.

This clonotype has only a few counts. The antigen is not known. Amplified TCR beta CDR3 regions came from RNA transcripts. First-round RT-PCR of the TCR CDR3 relied on the HTBI primer set. A single record per CDR3 protein comes from TCRdb applying MiXCR to the multiplex PCR reads. Among hundreds of thousands of distinct CDR3 sequences listed, roughly 21% were seen once. Together with thyroid ultrasound, orbital computed tomography, serum thyroxine and TRAb, clinical symptoms were used for diagnoses. PBMCs stemmed from 8.5 to 10 ml fresh peripheral blood. V lost 0 bases and J lost 3, with 21 bases in between. This CDR3 is built from 18 residues. Germline CDR1 MNHEY, CDR2 SVGEGT.

The sequencing input was blood. The source of this sequence is a man in his forties with Graves' ophthalmopathy. V is TRBV6-2 or TRBV6-3 and J is TRBJ2-7; the D gene is possibly TRBD1 (6 bases). The CDR3 coding sequence is TGTGCCAGCAGTTACTCACGAACCGGGCAGGGGCGGAACTACGAGCAGTACTTC. This gives the protein CASSYSRTGQGRNYEQYF.